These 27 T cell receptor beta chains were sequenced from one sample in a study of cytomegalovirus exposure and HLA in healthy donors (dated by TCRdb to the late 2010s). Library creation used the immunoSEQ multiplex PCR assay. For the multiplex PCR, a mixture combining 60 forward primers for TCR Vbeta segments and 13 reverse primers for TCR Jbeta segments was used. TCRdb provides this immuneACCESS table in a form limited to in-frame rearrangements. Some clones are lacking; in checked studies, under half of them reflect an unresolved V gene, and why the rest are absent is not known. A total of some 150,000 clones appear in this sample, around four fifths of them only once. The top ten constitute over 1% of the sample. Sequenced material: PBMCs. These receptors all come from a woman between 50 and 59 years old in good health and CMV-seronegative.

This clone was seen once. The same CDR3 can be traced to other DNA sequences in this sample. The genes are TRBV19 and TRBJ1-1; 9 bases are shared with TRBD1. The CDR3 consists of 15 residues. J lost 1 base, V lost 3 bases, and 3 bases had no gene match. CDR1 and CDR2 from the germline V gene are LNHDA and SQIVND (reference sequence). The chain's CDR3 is CASSMPGQGNTEAFF. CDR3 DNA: TGTGCCAGTAGTATGCCGGGACAGGGGAACACTGAAGCTTTCTTT. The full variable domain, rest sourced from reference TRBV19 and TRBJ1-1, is DGGITQSPKYLFRKEGQNVTLSCEQNLNHDAMYWYRQDPGQGLRLIYYSQIVNDFQKGDIAEGYSVSREKKESFPLTVTSAQKNPTAFYLCASSMPGQGNTEAFFGQGTRLTVV.

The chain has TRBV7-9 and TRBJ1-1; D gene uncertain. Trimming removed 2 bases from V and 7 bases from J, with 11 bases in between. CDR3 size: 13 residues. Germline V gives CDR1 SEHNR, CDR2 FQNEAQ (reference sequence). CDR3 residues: CASSLHEKSEAFF. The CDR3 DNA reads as TGTGCCAGCAGCTTACATGAAAAGAGTGAAGCTTTCTTT.

CDR3 bases: TGCGCCAGCAGCCAGGACTCTAATGGGTTAAGCTCTGGAAACACCATATATTTT. Its protein is CASSQDSNGLSSGNTIYF. V and J are TRBV4-3 and TRBJ1-3; no firm D call. With 3 bases removed from V and 0 bases from J, the gap between germline ends came to 18 bases. Per germline, CDR1 LGHNA and CDR2 YSLEER. The CDR3 is 18 amino acids.

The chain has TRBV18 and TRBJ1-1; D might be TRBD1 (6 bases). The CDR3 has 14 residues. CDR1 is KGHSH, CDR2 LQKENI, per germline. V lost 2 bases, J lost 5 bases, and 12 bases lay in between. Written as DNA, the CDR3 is TGTGCCAGCTCACCATCCACAGGGTCTACTGAAGCTTTCTTT. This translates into CASSPSTGSTEAFF.

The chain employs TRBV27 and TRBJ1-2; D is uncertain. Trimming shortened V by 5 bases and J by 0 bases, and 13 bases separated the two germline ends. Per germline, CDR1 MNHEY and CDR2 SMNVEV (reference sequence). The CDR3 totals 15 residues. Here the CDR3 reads CASSPPGGPNYGYTF. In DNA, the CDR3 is TGTGCCAGCAGTCCCCCGGGAGGACCTAACTATGGCTACACCTTC.

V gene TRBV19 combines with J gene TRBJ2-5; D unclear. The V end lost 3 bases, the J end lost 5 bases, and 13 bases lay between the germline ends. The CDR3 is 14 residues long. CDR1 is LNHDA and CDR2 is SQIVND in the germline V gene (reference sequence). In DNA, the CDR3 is TGTGCCAGTAGTATTACGAGTAGCTACGAGACCCAGTACTTC. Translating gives CASSITSSYETQYF.

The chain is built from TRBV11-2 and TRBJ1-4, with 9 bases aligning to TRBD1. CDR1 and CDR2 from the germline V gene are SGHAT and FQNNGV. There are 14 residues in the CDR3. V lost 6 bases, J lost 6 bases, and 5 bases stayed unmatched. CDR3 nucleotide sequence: TGTGCCAGCAGACGTACAGGGGGCGATGAAAAACTGTTTTTT. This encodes CASRRTGGDEKLFF.

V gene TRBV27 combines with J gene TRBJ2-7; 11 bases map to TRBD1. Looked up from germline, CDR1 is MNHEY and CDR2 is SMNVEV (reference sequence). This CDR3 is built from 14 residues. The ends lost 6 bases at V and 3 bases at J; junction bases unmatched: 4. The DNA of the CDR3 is TGTGCCAGCAGCAGGACAGGGGGCATCTACGAGCAGTACTTC. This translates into CASSRTGGIYEQYF.

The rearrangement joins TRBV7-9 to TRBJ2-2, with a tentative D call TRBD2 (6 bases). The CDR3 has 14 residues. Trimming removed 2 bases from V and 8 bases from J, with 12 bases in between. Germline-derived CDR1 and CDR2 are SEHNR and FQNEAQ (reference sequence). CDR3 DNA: TGTGCCAGCAGCTTAATCCGGGAGTCTGGGGAGCTGTTTTTT. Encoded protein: CASSLIRESGELFF.

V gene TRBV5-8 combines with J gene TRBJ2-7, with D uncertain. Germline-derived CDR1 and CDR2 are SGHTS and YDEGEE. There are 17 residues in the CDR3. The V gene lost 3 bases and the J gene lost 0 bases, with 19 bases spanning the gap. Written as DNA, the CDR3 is TGTGCCAGCAGCTCCACGATCCTGACTTGGAGCTCCTACGAGCAGTACTTC. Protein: CASSSTILTWSSYEQYF.

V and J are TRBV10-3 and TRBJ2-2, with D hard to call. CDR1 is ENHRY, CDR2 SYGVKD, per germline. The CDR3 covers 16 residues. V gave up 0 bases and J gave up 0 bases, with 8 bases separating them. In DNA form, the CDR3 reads TGTGCCATCAGTGAGTCCACACCGACGAACACCGGGGAGCTGTTTTTT. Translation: CAISESTPTNTGELFF.

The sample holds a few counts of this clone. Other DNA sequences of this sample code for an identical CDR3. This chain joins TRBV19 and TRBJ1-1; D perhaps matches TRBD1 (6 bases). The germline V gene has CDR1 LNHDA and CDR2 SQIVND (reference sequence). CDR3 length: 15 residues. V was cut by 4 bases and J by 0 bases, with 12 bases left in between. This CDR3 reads CASSRADRMNTEAFF. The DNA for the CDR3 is TGTGCCAGTAGTAGGGCCGACAGGATGAACACTGAAGCTTTCTTT.

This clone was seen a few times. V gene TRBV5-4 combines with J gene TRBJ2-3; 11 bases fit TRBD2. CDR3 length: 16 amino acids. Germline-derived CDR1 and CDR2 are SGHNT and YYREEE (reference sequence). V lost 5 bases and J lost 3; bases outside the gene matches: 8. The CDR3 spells CASRGSGGAGTDTQYF. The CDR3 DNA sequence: TGTGCCAGCAGAGGTAGCGGGGGGGCCGGAACAGATACGCAGTATTTT.

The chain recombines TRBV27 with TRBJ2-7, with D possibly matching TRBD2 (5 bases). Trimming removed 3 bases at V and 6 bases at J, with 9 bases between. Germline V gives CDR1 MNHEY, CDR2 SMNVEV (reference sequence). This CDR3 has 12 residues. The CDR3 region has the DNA TGTGCCAGCAGTTTTGCGGGTACCGAGCAGTACTTC. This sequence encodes CASSFAGTEQYF.

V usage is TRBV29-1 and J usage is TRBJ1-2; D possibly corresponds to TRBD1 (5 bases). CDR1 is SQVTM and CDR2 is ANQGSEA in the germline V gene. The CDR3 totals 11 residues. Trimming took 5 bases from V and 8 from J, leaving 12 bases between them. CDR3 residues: CSVLGVSGYTF. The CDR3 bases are TGCAGCGTTTTAGGGGTATCAGGCTACACCTTC. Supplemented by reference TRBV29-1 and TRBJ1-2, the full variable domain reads SAVISQKPSRDICQRGTSLTIQCQVDSQVTMMFWYRQQPGQSLTLIATANQGSEATYESGFVIDKFPISRPNLTFSTLTVSNMSPEDSSIYLCSVLGVSGYTFGSGTRLTVV.

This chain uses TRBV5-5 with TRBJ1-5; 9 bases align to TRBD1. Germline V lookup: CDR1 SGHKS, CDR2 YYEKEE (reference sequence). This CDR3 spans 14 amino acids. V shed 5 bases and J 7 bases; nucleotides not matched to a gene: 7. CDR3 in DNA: TGTGCCAGCAGTGATGGACAGGGGAAGCAGCCCCAGCATTTT. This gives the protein CASSDGQGKQPQHF.

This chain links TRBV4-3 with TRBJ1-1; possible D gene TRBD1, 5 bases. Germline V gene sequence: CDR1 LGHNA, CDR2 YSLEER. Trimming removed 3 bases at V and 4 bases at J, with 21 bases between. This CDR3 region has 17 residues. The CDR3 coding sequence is TGCGCCAGCAGCCATGTTCAGGGTTCCGCCGATACCACTGAAGCTTTCTTT. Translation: CASSHVQGSADTTEAFF.

The CDR3 loop is CASSQAGLAGNEQYF. CDR3 coding DNA: TGTGCCAGCAGCCAAGCGGGGCTAGCGGGAAACGAGCAGTACTTC. This chain links TRBV7-3 with TRBJ2-7; 9 bases are a match to TRBD2. This CDR3 has 15 residues. Per germline, CDR1 SGHTA and CDR2 FQGTGA. The V and J ends lost 5 bases and 5 bases, in that order; junction bases with no gene match: 10.

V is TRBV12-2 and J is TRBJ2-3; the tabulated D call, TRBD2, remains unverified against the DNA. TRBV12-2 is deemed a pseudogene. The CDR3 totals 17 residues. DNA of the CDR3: TGTGCAAGTCGCTTAGCTAGCGGGGGGGTCTGCGCAGATACGCAGTATTTT. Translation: CASRLASGGVCADTQYF.

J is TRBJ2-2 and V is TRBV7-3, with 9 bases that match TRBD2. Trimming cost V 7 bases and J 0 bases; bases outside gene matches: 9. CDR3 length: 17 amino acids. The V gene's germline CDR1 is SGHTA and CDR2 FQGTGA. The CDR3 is CASTAMVAGANTGELFF. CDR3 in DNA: TGTGCCAGCACCGCGATGGTAGCGGGAGCGAACACCGGGGAGCTGTTTTTT.

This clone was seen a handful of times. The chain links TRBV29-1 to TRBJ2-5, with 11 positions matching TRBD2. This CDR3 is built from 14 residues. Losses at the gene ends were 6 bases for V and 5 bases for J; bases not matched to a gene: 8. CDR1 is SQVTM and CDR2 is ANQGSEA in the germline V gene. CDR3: CSVSTSGSAETQYF. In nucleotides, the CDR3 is TGCAGCGTAAGCACTAGCGGGAGTGCGGAGACCCAGTACTTC.

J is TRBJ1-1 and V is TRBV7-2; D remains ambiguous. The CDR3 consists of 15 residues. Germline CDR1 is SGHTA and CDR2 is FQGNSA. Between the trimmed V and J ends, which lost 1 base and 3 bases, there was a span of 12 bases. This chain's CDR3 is CASSLGSGVYTEAFF. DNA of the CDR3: TGTGCCAGCAGCTTAGGGTCGGGAGTTTACACTGAAGCTTTCTTT.

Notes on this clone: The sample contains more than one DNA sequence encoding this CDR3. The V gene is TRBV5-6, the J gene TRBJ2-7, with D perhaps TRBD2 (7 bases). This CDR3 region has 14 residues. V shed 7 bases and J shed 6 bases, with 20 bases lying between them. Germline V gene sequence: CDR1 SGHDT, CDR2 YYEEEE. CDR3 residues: CASGGGRDSREQYF. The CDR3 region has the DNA TGTGCCAGCGGGGGGGGCAGGGATTCTCGCGAGCAGTACTTC.

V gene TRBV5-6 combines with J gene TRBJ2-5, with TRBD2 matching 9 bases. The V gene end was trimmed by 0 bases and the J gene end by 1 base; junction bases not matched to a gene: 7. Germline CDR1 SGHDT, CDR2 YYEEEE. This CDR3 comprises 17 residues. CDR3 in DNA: TGTGCCAGCAGCTTGGTGTCTAGCGGGGATATCCAAGAGACCCAGTACTTC. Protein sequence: CASSLVSSGDIQETQYF.

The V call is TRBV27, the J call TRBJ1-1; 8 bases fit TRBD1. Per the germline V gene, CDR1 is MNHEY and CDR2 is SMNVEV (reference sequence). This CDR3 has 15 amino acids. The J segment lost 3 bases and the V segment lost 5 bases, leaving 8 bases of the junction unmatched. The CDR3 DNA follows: TGTGCCAGCAGTCCCCCGGACAGGGCCCACACTGAAGCTTTCTTT. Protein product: CASSPPDRAHTEAFF.

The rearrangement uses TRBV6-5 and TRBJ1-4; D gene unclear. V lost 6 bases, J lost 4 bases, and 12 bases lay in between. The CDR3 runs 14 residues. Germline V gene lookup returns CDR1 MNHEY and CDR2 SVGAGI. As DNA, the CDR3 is TGTGCCAGCAGCCGCGTCAGGCTTAATGAAAAACTGTTTTTT. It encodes CASSRVRLNEKLFF.

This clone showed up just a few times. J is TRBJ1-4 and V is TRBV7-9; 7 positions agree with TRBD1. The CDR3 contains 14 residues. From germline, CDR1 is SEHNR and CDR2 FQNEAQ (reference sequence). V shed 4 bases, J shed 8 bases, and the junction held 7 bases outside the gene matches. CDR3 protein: CASSSTSQGEKLFF. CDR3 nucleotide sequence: TGTGCCAGCAGCTCAACTTCACAGGGGGAAAAACTGTTTTTT.